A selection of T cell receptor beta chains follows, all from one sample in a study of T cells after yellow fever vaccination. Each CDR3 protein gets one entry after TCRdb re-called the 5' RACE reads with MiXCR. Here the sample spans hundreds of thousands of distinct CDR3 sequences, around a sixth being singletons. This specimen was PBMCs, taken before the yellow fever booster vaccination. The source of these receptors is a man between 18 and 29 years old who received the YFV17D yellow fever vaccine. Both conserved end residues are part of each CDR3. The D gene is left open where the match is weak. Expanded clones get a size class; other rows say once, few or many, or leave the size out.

CASSYSDRVSRETQYF,TGTGCCAGCAGTTATTCGGACAGGGTCAGCAGGGAGACCCAGTACTTC,TRBV6-5,TRBD1,TRBJ2-5,once
CAISESLGAQGYTF,TGTGCCATCAGTGAGTCGTTGGGGGCGCAGGGCTACACCTTC,TRBV10-3,NA,TRBJ1-2,NA
CAISDYMSGANVLTF,TGTGCCATCAGTGATTATATGTCTGGGGCCAACGTCCTGACTTTC,TRBV10-3,NA,TRBJ2-6,NA
CASRSSGQGSTEAFF,TGTGCCAGTAGGTCGTCCGGACAGGGTAGCACTGAAGCTTTCTTT,TRBV19,TRBD1,TRBJ1-1,NA
CAISESGGVLGTEAFF,TGTGCCATCAGTGAGTCCGGGGGAGTCCTGGGCACTGAAGCTTTCTTT,TRBV10-3,NA,TRBJ1-1,NA
CASSHPGQGEAFF,TGTGCCAGCAGCCACCCGGGACAGGGGGAAGCTTTCTTT,TRBV4-2,TRBD1,TRBJ1-1,few
CATSWRGRDNEQFF,TGTGCCACCAGCTGGCGGGGGAGAGACAATGAGCAGTTCTTC,TRBV15,TRBD2,TRBJ2-1,NA
CAITQSAGGFSYNEQFF,TGTGCCATCACGCAATCGGCGGGGGGTTTCTCCTACAATGAGCAGTTCTTC,TRBV6-6,TRBD2,TRBJ2-1,few
CASRNLGRQNTEAFF,TGTGCCAGCAGGAACCTCGGGCGACAGAACACTGAAGCTTTCTTT,TRBV7-9,NA,TRBJ1-1,few
CASSPGPRRDEKLFF,TGTGCCAGCAGCCCCGGGCCCCGGAGGGATGAAAAACTGTTTTTT,TRBV9,NA,TRBJ1-4,NA
CASSESRGLGFYGYTF,TGCGCCAGCAGTGAGTCGAGAGGGCTGGGATTCTATGGCTACACCTTC,TRBV10-1,NA,TRBJ1-2,many
CASSYLGPFGEAFF,TGTGCCAGCAGTTACCTAGGACCCTTCGGCGAAGCTTTCTTT,TRBV6-5,NA,TRBJ1-1,NA
CASSQVSRVPGNEQFF,TGCGCCAGCAGCCAAGTCTCTCGGGTCCCGGGCAATGAGCAGTTCTTC,TRBV4-1,NA,TRBJ2-1,few
CASSHRTGTQPQHF,TGTGCCAGCAGCCATCGGACAGGGACTCAGCCCCAGCATTTT,TRBV3-1,TRBD1,TRBJ1-5,few
CASSSTGLNYGYTF,TGCGCCAGCAGCTCGACAGGCCTCAACTATGGCTACACCTTC,TRBV5-1,NA,TRBJ1-2,NA
CATSDWSGTGRETQYF,TGTGCCACCAGTGATTGGTCCGGGACAGGGAGGGAGACCCAGTACTTC,TRBV24-1,TRBD1,TRBJ2-5,NA
CATREHAGGDTEDEQYF,TGCGCCACCCGGGAGCACGCAGGGGGGGACACGGAGGACGAGCAGTACTTC,TRBV10-2,NA,TRBJ2-7,few
CASSLLGTGTQETQYF,TGTGCCAGCAGTTTATTGGGGACAGGGACCCAAGAGACCCAGTACTTC,TRBV27,TRBD1,TRBJ2-5,NA
CASSMASGRFRQFF,TGTGCCAGCAGTATGGCTAGCGGGCGGTTTAGGCAGTTCTTC,TRBV27,TRBD2,TRBJ2-1,once
CASSPSRGLTDTQYF,TGTGCCAGCTCACCGTCAAGGGGCCTCACAGATACGCAGTATTTT,TRBV18,NA,TRBJ2-3,NA
CASSHGGADDYTEAFF,TGCGCCAGCAGCCATGGCGGGGCAGACGATTACACTGAAGCTTTCTTT,TRBV4-3,NA,TRBJ1-1,few
CASSQDVQGAYTGELFF,TGCGCCAGCAGCCAAGATGTCCAGGGGGCATACACCGGGGAGCTGTTTTTT,TRBV4-1,TRBD1,TRBJ2-2,NA
CASSHARLAGGLNEQFF,TGCGCCAGCAGCCACGCTAGGCTAGCGGGGGGCCTTAATGAGCAGTTCTTC,TRBV5-1,TRBD2,TRBJ2-1,few